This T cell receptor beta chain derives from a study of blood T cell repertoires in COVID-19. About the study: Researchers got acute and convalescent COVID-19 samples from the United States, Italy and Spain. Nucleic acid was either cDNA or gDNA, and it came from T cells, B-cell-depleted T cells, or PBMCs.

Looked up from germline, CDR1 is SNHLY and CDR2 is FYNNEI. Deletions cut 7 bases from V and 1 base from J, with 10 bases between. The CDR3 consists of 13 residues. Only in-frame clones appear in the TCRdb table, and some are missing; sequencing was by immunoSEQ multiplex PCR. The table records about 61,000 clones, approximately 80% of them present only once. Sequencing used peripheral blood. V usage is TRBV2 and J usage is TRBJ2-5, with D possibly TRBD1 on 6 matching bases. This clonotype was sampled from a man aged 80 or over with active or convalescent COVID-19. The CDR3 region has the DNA TGTGCCAGCAACCAGGGGCCCCAAGAGACCCAGTACTTC. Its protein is CASNQGPQETQYF.